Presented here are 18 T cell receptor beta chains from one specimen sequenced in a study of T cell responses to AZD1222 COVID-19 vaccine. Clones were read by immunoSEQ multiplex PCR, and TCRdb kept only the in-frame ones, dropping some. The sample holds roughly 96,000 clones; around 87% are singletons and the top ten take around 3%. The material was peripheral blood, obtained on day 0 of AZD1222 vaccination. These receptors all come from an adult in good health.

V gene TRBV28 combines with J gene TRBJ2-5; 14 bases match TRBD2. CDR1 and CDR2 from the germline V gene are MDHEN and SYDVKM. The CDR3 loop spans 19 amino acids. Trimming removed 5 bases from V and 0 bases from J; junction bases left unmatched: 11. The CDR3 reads CASSPRTSGRYRYQETQYF. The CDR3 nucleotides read TGTGCCAGCAGTCCCCGGACTAGCGGGAGGTATAGGTACCAAGAGACCCAGTACTTC. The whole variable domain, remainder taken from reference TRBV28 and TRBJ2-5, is DVKVTQSSRYLVKRTGEKVFLECVQDMDHENMFWYRQDPGLGLRLIYFSYDVKMKEKGDIPEGYSVSREKKERFSLILESASTNQTSMYLCASSPRTSGRYRYQETQYFGPGTRLLVL.

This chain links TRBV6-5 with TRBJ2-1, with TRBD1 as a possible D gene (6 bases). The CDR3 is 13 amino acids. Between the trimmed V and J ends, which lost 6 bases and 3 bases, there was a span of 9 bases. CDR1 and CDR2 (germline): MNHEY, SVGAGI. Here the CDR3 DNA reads TGTGCCAGCAGGACGGACAGCTACAATGAGCAGTTCTTC. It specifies CASRTDSYNEQFF.

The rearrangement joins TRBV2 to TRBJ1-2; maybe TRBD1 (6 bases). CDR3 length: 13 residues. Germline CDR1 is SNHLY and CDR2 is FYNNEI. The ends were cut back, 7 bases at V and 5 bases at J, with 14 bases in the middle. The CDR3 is CASKNRVGYGYTF. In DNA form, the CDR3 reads TGTGCCAGCAAGAACAGGGTGGGGTATGGCTACACCTTC.

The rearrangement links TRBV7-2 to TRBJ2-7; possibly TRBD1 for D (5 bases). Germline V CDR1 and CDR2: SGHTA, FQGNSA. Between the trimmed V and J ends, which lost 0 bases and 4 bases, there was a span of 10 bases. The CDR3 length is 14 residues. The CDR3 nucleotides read TGTGCCAGCAGCTTAGCACAGGCCCTTTACGAGCAGTACTTC. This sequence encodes CASSLAQALYEQYF.

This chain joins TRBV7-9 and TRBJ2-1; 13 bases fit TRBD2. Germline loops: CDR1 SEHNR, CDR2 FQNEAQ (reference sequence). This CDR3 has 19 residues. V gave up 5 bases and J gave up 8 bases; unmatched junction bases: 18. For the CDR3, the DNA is TGTGCCAGCAGCCCGGGACCCGGGACTAGCGGGATAGGAGTAGATGAGCAGTTCTTC. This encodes CASSPGPGTSGIGVDEQFF.

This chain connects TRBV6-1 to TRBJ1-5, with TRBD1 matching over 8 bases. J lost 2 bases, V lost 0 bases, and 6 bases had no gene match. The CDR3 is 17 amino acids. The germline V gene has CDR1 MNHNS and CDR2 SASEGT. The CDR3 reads CASSEARGRDGNQPQHF. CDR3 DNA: TGTGCCAGCAGTGAAGCCAGGGGGCGCGACGGCAATCAGCCCCAGCATTTT.

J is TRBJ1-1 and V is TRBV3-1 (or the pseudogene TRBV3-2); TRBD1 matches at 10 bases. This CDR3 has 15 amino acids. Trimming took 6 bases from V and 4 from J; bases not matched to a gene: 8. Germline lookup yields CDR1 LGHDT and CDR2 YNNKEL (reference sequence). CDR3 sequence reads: CASSIYRDRGTEAFF. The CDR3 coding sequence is TGTGCCAGCAGTATATACCGGGACAGGGGCACTGAAGCTTTCTTT.

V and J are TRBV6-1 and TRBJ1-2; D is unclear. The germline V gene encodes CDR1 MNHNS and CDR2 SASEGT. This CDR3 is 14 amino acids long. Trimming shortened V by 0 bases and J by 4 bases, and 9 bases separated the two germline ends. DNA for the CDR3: TGTGCCAGCAGTGAAGCGCGGCTCATCTATGGCTACACCTTC. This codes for CASSEARLIYGYTF.

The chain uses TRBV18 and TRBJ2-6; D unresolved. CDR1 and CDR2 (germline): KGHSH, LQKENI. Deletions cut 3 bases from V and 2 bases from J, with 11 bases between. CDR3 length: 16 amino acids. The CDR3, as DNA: TGTGCCAGCTCACCGATGCCAGACGCTGGGGCCAACGTCCTGACTTTC. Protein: CASSPMPDAGANVLTF.

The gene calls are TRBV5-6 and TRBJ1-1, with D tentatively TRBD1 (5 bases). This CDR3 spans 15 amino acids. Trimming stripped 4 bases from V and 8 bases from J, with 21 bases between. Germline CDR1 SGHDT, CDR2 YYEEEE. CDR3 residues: CASSPVGTPPVEAFF. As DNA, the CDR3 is TGTGCCAGCAGCCCAGTAGGGACCCCCCCTGTAGAAGCTTTCTTT.

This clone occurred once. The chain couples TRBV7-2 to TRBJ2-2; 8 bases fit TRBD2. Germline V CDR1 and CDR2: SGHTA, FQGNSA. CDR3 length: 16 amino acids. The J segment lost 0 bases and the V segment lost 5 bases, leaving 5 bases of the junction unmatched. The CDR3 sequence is CASSAVGLANTGELFF. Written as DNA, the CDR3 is TGTGCCAGCAGCGCAGTGGGACTAGCGAACACCGGGGAGCTGTTTTTT.

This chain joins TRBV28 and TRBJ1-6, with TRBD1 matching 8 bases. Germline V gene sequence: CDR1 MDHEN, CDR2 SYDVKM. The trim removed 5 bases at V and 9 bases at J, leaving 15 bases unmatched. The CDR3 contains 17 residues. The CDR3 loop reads CASSKDRETEIRSPLHF. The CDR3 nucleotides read TGTGCCAGCAGTAAGGACAGGGAAACGGAGATTCGTTCACCCCTCCACTTT. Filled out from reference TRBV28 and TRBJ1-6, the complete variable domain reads DVKVTQSSRYLVKRTGEKVFLECVQDMDHENMFWYRQDPGLGLRLIYFSYDVKMKEKGDIPEGYSVSREKKERFSLILESASTNQTSMYLCASSKDRETEIRSPLHFGNGTRLTVT.

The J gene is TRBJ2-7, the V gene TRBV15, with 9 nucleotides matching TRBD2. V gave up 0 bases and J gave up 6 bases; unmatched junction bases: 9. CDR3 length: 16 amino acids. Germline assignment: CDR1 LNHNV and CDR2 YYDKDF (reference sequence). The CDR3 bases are TGTGCCACCAGCAGAGATCGGCTAGCGGGGTTCAGCGAGCAGTACTTC. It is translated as CATSRDRLAGFSEQYF.

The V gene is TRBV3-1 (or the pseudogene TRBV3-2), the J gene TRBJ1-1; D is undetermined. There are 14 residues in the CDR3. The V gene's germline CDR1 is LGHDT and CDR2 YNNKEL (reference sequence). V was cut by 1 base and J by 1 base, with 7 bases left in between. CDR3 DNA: TGTGCCAGCAGCCAAGGTTCGCAGAACACTGAAGCTTTCTTT. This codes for CASSQGSQNTEAFF.

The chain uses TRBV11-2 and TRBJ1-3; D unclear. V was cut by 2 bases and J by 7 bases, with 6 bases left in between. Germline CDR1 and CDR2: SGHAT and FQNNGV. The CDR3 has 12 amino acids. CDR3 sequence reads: CASSLLGNTIYF. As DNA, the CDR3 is TGTGCCAGCAGCTTACTTGGGAACACCATATATTTT.

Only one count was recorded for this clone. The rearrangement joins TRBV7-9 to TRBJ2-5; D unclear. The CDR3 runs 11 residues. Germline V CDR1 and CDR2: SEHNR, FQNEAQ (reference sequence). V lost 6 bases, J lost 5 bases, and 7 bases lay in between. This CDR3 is CASSPSETQYF. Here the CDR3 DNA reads TGTGCCAGCAGTCCGTCCGAGACCCAGTACTTC.

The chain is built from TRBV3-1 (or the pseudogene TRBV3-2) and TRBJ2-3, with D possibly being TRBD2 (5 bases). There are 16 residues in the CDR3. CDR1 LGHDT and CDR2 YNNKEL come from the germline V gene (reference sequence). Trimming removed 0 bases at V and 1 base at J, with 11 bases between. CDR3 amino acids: CASSQDRGYGTDTQYF. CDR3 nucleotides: TGTGCCAGCAGCCAAGATCGAGGGTACGGCACAGATACGCAGTATTTT.

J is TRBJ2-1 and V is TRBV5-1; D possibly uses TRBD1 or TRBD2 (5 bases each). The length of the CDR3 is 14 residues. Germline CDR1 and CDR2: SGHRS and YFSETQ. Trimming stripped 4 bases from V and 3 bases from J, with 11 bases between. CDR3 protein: CASSTGRVYNEQFF. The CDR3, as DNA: TGCGCCAGCAGCACGGGACGCGTCTACAATGAGCAGTTCTTC. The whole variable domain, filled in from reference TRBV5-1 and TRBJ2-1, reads KAGVTQTPRYLIKTRGQQVTLSCSPISGHRSVSWYQQTPGQGLQFLFEYFSETQRNKGNFPGRFSGRQFSNSRSEMNVSTLELGDSALYLCASSTGRVYNEQFFGPGTRLTVL.